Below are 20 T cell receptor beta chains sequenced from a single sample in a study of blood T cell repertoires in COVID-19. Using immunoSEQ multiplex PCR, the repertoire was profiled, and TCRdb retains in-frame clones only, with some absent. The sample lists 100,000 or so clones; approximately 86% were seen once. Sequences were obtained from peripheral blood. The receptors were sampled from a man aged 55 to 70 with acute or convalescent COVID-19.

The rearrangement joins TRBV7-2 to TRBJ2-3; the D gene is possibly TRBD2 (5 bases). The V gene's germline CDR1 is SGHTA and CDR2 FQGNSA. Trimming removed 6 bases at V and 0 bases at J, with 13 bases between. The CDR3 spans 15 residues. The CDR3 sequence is CASSLYRTSTDTQYF. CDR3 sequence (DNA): TGTGCCAGCAGTCTATACCGGACTAGCACAGATACGCAGTATTTT.

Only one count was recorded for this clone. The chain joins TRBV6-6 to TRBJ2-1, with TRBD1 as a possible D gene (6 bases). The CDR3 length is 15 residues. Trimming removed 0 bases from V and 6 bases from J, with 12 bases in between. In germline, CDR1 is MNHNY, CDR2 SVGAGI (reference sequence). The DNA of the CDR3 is TGTGCCAGCAGTTACTCGGGGGCAGAGACCAATGAGCAGTTCTTC. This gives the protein CASSYSGAETNEQFF.

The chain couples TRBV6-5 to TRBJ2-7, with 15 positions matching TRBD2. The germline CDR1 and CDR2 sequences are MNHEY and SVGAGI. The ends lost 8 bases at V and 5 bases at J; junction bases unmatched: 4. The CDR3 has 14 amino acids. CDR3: CASGTSGRFHEQYF. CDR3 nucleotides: TGTGCCAGCGGGACTAGCGGGAGGTTCCACGAGCAGTACTTC.

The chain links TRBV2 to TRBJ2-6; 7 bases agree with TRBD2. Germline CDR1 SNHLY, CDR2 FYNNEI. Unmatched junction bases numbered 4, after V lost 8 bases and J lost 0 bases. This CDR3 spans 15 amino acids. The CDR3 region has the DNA TGTGCCAGCGGGGGAGGGTACTCTGGGGCCAACGTCCTGACTTTC. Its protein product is CASGGGYSGANVLTF.

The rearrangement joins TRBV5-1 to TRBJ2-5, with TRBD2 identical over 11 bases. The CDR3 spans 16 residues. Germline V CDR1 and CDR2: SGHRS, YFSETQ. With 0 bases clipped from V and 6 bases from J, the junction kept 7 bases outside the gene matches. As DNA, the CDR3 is TGCGCCAGCAGCTTGGTACTAGCGGGGGCCGGTAAGACCCAGTACTTC. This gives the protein CASSLVLAGAGKTQYF.

CDR3 residues: CASSLSGGSTDTQYF. The CDR3 nucleotides are TGTGCCAGCTCACTTAGCGGGGGGTCGACAGATACGCAGTATTTT. V and J are TRBV18 and TRBJ2-3; 10 nucleotides line up with TRBD2. CDR3 length equals 15 residues. Looked up from germline, CDR1 is KGHSH and CDR2 is LQKENI. V lost 4 bases and J lost 3; bases outside the gene matches: 4.

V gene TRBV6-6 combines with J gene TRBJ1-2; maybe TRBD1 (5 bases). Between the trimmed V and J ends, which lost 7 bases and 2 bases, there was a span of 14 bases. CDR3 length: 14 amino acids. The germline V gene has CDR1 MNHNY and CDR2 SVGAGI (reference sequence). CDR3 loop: CASKRIGGNYGYTF. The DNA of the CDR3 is TGTGCCAGCAAGAGGATCGGGGGGAACTATGGCTACACCTTC.

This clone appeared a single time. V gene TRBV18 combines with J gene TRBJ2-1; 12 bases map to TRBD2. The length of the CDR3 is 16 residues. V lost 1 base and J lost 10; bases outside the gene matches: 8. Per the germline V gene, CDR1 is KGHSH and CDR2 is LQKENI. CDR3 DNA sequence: TGTGCCAGCTCACCACTTGATTCTAGCGGGAGGGCCGAGCAGTTCTTC. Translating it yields CASSPLDSSGRAEQFF.

The chain's CDR3 is CASSVDVAGGPLSEQFF. The CDR3 DNA reads as TGTGCCAGCAGCGTAGATGTAGCGGGAGGGCCTCTTAGTGAGCAGTTCTTC. The chain is built from TRBV9 and TRBJ2-1, with 11 bases identical to TRBD2. CDR3 length equals 17 residues. Germline V CDR1 and CDR2: SGDLS, YYNGEE. Trimming removed 0 bases from V and 9 bases from J; junction bases left unmatched: 11.

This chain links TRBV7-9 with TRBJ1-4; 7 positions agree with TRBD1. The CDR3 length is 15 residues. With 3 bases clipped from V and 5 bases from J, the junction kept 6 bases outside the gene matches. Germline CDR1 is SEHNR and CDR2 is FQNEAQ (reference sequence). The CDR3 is CASSFLGQPNEKLFF. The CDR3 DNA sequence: TGTGCCAGCAGCTTTTTGGGACAGCCAAATGAAAAACTGTTTTTT.

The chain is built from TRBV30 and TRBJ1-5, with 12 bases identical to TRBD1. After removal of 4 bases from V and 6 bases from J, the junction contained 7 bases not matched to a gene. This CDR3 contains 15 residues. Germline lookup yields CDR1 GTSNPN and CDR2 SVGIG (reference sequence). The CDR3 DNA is TGTGCCTGGACTTCTCCGGGACAGGGGGCTCAGCCCCAGCATTTT. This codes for CAWTSPGQGAQPQHF.

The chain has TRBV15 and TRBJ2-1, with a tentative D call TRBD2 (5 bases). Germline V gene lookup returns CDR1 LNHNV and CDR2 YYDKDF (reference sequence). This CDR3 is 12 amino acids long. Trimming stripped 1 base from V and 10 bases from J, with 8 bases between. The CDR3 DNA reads TGTGCCACCAGCAGAGCATCGGGGGAGCAGTTCTTC. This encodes CATSRASGEQFF.

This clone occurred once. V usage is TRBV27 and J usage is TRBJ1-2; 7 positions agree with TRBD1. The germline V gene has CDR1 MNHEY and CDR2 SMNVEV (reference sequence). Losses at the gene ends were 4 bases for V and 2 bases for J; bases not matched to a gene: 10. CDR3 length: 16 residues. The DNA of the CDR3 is TGTGCCAGCAGTTCTCGAGGGGGCTATGACAACTATGGCTACACCTTC. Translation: CASSSRGGYDNYGYTF.

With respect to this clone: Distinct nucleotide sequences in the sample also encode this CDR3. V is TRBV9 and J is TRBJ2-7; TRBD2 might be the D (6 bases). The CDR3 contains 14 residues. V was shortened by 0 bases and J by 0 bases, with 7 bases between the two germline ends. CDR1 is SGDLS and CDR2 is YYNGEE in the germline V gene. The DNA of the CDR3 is TGTGCCAGCAGCGTAGCGGGAGCCTCCTACGAGCAGTACTTC. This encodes CASSVAGASYEQYF.

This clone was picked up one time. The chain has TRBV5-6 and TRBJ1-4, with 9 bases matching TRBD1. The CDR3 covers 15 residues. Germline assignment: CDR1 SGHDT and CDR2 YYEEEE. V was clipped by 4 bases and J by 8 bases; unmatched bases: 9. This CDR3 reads CASSTTGGAEEKLFF. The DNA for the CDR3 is TGTGCCAGCAGCACCACAGGGGGCGCGGAAGAAAAACTGTTTTTT.

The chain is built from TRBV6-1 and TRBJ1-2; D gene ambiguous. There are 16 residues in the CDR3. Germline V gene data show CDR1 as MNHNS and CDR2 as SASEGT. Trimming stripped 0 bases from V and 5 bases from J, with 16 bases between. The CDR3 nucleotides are TGTGCCAGCAGTGAAGCTGGGCCGCGTAATGGGTATGGCTACACCTTC. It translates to CASSEAGPRNGYGYTF.

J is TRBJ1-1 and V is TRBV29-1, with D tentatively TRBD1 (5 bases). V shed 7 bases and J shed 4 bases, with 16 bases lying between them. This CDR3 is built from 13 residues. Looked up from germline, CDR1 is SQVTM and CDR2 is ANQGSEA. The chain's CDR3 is CSASDGGITEAFF. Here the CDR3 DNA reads TGCAGCGCATCGGACGGGGGAATCACTGAAGCTTTCTTT.

Here the CDR3 reads CASSPFGLALFF. Here the CDR3 DNA reads TGTGCCAGCAGCCCCTTCGGACTAGCCCTGTTCTTC. The V call is TRBV3-1 (or the pseudogene TRBV3-2), the J call TRBJ2-1; 8 bases are shared with TRBD2. The V gene's germline CDR1 is LGHDT and CDR2 YNNKEL (reference sequence). The CDR3 has 12 amino acids. The V segment lost 4 bases and the J segment 15 bases; nucleotides outside the gene matches: 8.

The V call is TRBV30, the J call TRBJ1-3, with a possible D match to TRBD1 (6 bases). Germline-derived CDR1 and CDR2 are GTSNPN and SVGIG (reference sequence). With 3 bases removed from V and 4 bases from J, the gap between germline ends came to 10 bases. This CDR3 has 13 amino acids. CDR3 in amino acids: CAWRTGWGNTIYF. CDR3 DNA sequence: TGTGCCTGGAGAACAGGGTGGGGAAACACCATATATTTT.

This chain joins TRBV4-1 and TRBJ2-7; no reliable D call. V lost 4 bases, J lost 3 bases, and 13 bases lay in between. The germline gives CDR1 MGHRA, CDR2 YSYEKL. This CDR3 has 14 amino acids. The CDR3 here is CASSPIRASYEQYF. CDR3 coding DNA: TGCGCCAGCAGCCCCATTAGAGCGAGCTACGAGCAGTACTTC.